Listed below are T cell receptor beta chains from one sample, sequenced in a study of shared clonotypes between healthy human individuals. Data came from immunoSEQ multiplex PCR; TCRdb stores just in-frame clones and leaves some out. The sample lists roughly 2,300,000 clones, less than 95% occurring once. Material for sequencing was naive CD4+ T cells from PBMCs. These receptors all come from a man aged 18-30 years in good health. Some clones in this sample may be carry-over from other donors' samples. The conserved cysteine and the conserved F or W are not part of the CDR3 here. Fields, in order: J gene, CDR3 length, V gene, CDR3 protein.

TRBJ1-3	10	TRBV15	ATAGTGNTIY
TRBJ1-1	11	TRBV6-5	ASSSTRGTEAF
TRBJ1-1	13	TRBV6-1	ASSEVAPMNTEAF
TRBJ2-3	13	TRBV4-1	ASSQLGLFTDTQY
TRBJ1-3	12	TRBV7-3	ASSLNPAGNTIY
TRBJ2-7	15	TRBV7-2	ASSLAASGRALYEQY
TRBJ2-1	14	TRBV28	ASSIPGGGSYNEQF
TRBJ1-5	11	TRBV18	ASSRTRDGRAH
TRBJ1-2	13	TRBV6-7	ASSYSTPGALGYT
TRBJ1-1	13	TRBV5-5	ASSSTHGYDTEAF
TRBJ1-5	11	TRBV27	ASSPDPRQPQH
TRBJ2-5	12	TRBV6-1	ASSWTGGQETQY
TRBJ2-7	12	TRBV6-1	ASSENGGPYEQY
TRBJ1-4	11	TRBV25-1	ASSKRGGGKLF
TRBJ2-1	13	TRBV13	ASSADRGRYNEQF
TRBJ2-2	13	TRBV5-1	ASSRTVENTGELF
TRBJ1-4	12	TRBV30	AMVEGDLSGKLF
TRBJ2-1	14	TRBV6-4	ASSDLTGSSYNEQF
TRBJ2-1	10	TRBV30	AWSVSRGEQF
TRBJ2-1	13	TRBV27	ASSGGLAGVEEQF
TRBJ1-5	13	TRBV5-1	ASSLGDRSNQPQH
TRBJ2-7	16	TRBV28	ASSFRTRTSGDPYEQY
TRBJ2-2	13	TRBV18	ASRAGEGRTGELF
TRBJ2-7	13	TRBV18	ASSPPNRGPYEQY
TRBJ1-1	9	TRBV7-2	ASSLVYEAF
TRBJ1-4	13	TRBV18	ASSPRQGRHEKLF
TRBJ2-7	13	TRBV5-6	ASRPTGQSAYEQY
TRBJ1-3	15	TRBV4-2	ASSLGARPHSGNTIY
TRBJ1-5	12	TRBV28	ASSRQIGNQPQH
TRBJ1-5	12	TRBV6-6	ASNPDGSNQPQH
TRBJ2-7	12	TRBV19	ASSIGLAAYEQY
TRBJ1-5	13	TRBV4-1	ASSQRDRGNQPQH
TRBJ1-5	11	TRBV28	ASSTDSYQPQH
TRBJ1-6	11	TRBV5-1	ASSGTENSPLH
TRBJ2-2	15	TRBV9	ASSVRGRGMDTGELF
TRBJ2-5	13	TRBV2	ASRQMGNFAETQY
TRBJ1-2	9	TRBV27	ATNEGGGYT
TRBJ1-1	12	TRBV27	ASSFAQGNAEAF
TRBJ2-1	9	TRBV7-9	ASQRVDEQF
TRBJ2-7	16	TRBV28	ASSFITGLRHLEYEQY
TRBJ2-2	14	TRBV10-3	AIKEQDRGPTGELF
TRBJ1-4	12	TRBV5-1	ASSQTGSGEKLF
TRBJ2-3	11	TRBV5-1	ASSLRGTDTQY
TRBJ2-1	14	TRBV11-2	ASSLDLASGNNEQF
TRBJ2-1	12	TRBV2	ASSPLKLSDEQF
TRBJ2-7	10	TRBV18	ASSPTGSEQY
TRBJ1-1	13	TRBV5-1	ASWFSQGAGVGAF
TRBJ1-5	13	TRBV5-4	ASSLAGSPAQPQH
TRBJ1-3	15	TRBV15	ATSRGQGISSGNTIY
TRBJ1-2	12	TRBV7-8	ASSLAQGPYGYT
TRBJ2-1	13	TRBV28	ASSRGLAGRNEQF
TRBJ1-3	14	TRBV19	ASGDRRGSSGNTIY